This T cell receptor beta chain emerged from a study of shared clonotypes between healthy human individuals. For the study at large: A donor's plate count was three for CD4 naive and three for CD4 memory; CD8 naive had two and CD8 memory one. Study-wide results and caveats: Rarefaction analysis demonstrated incomplete sorted-subset sequencing notwithstanding large depth. Sharing across four donors was highest in naive CD4 (around 5%) and lowest in memory CD8 (approximately 0.4%). Naive subsets generally exceeded memory subsets in estimated richness.

Remarks on this clone: Its antigen is still unknown.

V shed 6 bases and J 5 bases; nucleotides not matched to a gene: 5. This CDR3 has 14 residues. Per the germline V gene, CDR1 is SNHLY and CDR2 is FYNNEI. This table comes from immunoSEQ multiplex PCR, and its TCRdb copy is limited to in-frame clones, with some not included. Here the sample spans hundreds of thousands of clones, 55% to 85% being singletons. What was sequenced was memory CD4+ T cells sorted from blood. Documented subset: CD45RA-negative fraction. The receptor was isolated from a woman aged 25-40 years in good health. The gene calls are TRBV2 and TRBJ2-3, with TRBD1 matching 10 bases. CDR3 in amino acids: CASRSGQGIDTQYF. CDR3 DNA sequence: TGTGCCAGCAGGTCGGGACAGGGGATAGATACGCAGTATTTT.